Here is one T cell receptor (beta chain) with its context. A few counts support this clone. Its antigen specificity is not known. Base qualities are not recorded, but no much larger clone differs from it by a single base. The library was built by means of the immunoSEQ multiplex PCR assay. The multiplex PCR relied on a mix of 60 forward primers for TCR Vbeta segments and 13 reverse primers for TCR Jbeta segments. The CDR3 region of rearranged TCR beta genes was amplified from genomic DNA with a multiplex PCR assay. The Illumina HiSeq System was used to sequence the amplified TCR beta libraries as 87-base-pair reads. On the study's bioinformatics: In a later analysis, 70 million to 95 million unique TCR beta chains were counted across the approximately 620 repertoires, and around 11 million of these chains were shared by at least two donors. Raw reads were error-corrected and collapsed into unique sequences with a nearest-neighbor algorithm that merged closely related sequences to remove PCR and sequencing errors. Alignment of CDR3 sequences to IMGT reference sequences was used to assign V, D and J gene segments. Each retained sequence needed at least a six-nucleotide match to both a V gene segment and a J gene segment. Rearrangements were called productive when the CDR3 lacked stop codons and stayed in frame with V and J; all others were non-productive. Following IMGT convention, CDR3 was defined as the stretch from the second conserved V-encoded cysteine to the conserved J-encoded phenylalanine. Sequences without an unambiguous match to a single V gene segment were excluded from the earlier analysis of 450 to 750 of the donors. An earlier analysis of approximately 590 of the donors called V segments functional above 56.7% productive rearrangements and segregating when the between-donor standard deviation exceeded 5%. A statistical classification framework was built to diagnose cytomegalovirus status from the catalog of TCR beta chain sequences. A later analysis assigned V and J genes by comparing TCR nucleotide sequences with IMGT/GENE-DB human TR gene sequences. The TCRdist pipeline was used in a later analysis to assign CDR3 sequences and most-parsimonious VDJ recombination scenarios. In a later analysis, each TCR beta chain was defined by its CDR3 amino acid sequence together with its V-gene family, and reads lacking a unique V-gene family were excluded. In a later analysis, 450 to 600 highly shared, low-generation-probability nucleotide sequences were removed to address suspected cross-contamination and a sequencing artifact. In a later analysis, a clonal expansion index for each public chain was calculated from normalized within-repertoire ranks of inferred template counts. A later analysis computed generation probabilities with a VDJ recombination model fitted to out-of-frame rearrangements, and checked the results against IGoR. In a later analysis, TCR-TCR, TCR-HLA and TCR-CMV co-occurrence was scored with hypergeometric tests, and a repertoire-size bias correction was applied to TCR pairs. False discovery rates were estimated in a later analysis by permuting HLA or CMV assignments 20 times. In a later analysis, co-occurring TCRs were grouped using DBSCAN, and TCRdist sequence similarity was added for clustering within HLA-allele-positive subsets. For co-occurrence clustering, repertoires with fewer than 30,000 or more than 120,000 public chains were excluded, along with five or six repertoires with anomalous nucleotide sharing. Not all clones reach the TCRdb copy of this immuneACCESS table, which keeps in-frame sequences only. Checked studies attribute under half of the gap to unresolved V genes and leave the rest unexplained. The DNA gave D and trimming, while V, J and clone size come from that table. The table for this sample lists fewer than 300,000 clones; roughly 89% of them were counted only once. The top ten clonotypes cover roughly 4% of the sample.

This record belongs to a study of cytomegalovirus exposure and HLA in healthy donors (dated 2017 in TCRdb). About the full investigation: In an earlier analysis of 587 of the donors, approximately 300 Gb of sequence data and 117 million unique TCR beta sequences from roughly 200 million T cells were reported. An early release that covered 500 to 800 HLA-typed donors contained approximately 300 gigabases of sequencing data and 65 million to 100 million unique TCR sequences. The genetic ancestry cluster associated with self-reported Caucasian donors included 80% to 90% of the roughly 400 genotyped donors. The study aimed to test whether cataloging public T cell receptors could reveal signatures of past pathogen exposure. The T cell repertoires of 666 subjects were profiled by immunosequencing and related to cytomegalovirus serostatus. A separate validation cohort of some 130 different subjects was used in addition to the roughly 700-subject first cohort. To predict cytomegalovirus infection status, the study combined high-throughput TCR immunosequencing, statistical association of individual TCRs with disease status, and machine learning. A later analysis re-examined previously published TCR beta repertoires from 600 to 700 donors and added high-resolution HLA genotyping to investigate patterns of TCR occurrence. Rather than drawing on any new phenotypic data, the later analysis identified candidate immune exposures from TCR beta sequences and the way those sequences occurred across donors. An earlier analysis of fewer than 750 of the donors used high-throughput TCR beta sequencing to judge whether each TCR beta V gene segment behaved as functional or pseudogenic. Donor age, sex, ethnicity and CMV serostatus were compiled alongside the repertoire data. A later genetic analysis took genome-wide SNP genotypes for about 55% of the roughly 670 donors and used that subset as a discovery cohort. All discovery cohort repertoires had been generated using a single sequencing platform. HLA typing included class I and class II loci at four-digit resolution. The number of donors typed differed by locus, with roughly 620-630 for A, B, C, DRB1 and DQB1, 522 for DQA1, about 610 for DPA1, and over 400 for DPB1. Because of strong linkage in the cohort, 4 to 6 DR-DQ haplotypes were treated as single units for association and clustering. Among a few hundred genotyped donors of the cohort, an average of roughly 240,000 unique TCR beta nucleotide sequences were sequenced per donor, around 20% of them non-productive. Results the study describes overall, beyond this receptor: CMV serostatus was the only immune exposure information available for the cohort. Compared with equally common non-associated chains, HLA-associated TCR beta chains in a later analysis were more clonally expanded and had lower generation probabilities. In a later analysis, several top co-occurrence clusters were reported to appear linked to parvovirus B19, influenza, CMV and Epstein-Barr virus. Specific HLA alleles were associated with 15,000 to 20,000 TCR beta sequences at a false discovery rate of 0.05 in a later analysis. The sequencing pipeline was judged likely to have produced a cluster of highly shared sequence variants as a technical artifact. V-gene and J-gene trimming of TCR beta chains was associated with a missense DCLRE1C variant in a later genetic analysis, and the association was replicated in an independent cohort. Across donors, most TCR sequences were observed very rarely, whereas some public TCRs were present in many individuals. The authors suggested that the approach could potentially be generalized to other disease states and immunological phenotypes. A further reported finding was that TCR beta sequences accurately predicted the HLA-A and HLA-B alleles for most subjects in the first cohort. Linkage disequilibrium might explain the correlated functional status among segregating V segments, but an unknown experimental factor could not be ruled out. A later genetic analysis reported fewer N-insertions in productive TCRs among donors in an Asian-associated ancestry cluster than the roughly 700-donor mean. HLA typing was unavailable for some donors at each locus, so association tests used only the typed subset. Because the 87-base-pair reads could not distinguish some IMGT-functional V segments, including TRBV6-2 and TRBV6-3, those segments were excluded. Broadly in line with IMGT annotations, most TCR beta V segments showed up in productive rearrangements about 87% or about 30% of the time in an earlier analysis of around 600 of the donors. Presence/absence analyses assumed roughly uniform sequencing depth across donors, an assumption that may not hold. In vitro tests confirmed that a few of the cytomegalovirus-associated TCR beta chains recognize cytomegalovirus antigens. Only TCR beta chains were sequenced in this cohort, and the absence of alpha or paired-chain data limited detectable features. Because counts were too low, about 18 rarely observed V segments, including chromosome 9 orphons, were excluded from the earlier analysis of some 540 of the donors. When HLA alleles, especially DR and DQ, strongly co-occurred, attributing TCR associations to individual alleles was difficult. Most CMV-associated TCR beta chains appeared to be HLA-restricted in a later analysis, and the HLA associations seemed to be driven largely by CMV exposure. The study gave a list of under 200 TCR beta chains associated with cytomegalovirus. The classifier was reported to diagnose cytomegalovirus status with high specificity and sensitivity in both the original and validation cohorts. According to a later analysis, TCR association rates differed among HLA loci, with DRB1 alleles showing the most associated TCRs and HLA-C alleles showing the fewest.

The cohort comprised approximately 700 healthy bone marrow donors. At the time of sampling, all cohort members were nominally healthy, though unrecorded immune exposures were likely present. The donor was CMV seropositive and was included in the group of about 290 seropositive cohort members. Every donor gave a peripheral blood sample, and the peripheral blood mononuclear cells from that sample were used for TCR beta sequencing. The Qiagen DNeasy Blood Extraction Kit was used to extract genomic DNA from the blood cell samples. V is pared back by 5 bases and J by 8 bases, with 18 bases lying between the germline termini. Via the germline V gene, CDR1 is MNHNS and CDR2 SASEGT. Inclusive of the bounding cysteine and phenylalanine, the CDR3 is 15 residues long. The read is trimmed to its CDR3 DNA, 45 bases read in frame from base 1.

In this chain, TRBV6-1 is recombined with TRBJ1-4; too little of a D gene remains to name it. This clonotype was obtained from a man in his forties in good health and CMV-seropositive. The sequenced sample consisted of PBMCs. The CDR3 loop reads CASSLQFPVVEKLFF. The nucleotide sequence reads as follows: TGTGCCAGCAGTCTTCAATTTCCAGTGGTCGAAAAACTGTTTTTT.